These T cell receptor beta chains were read from a single sample in a study of shared clonotypes between healthy human individuals. TCRdb's table, derived via immunoSEQ multiplex PCR, lists solely in-frame clones and lacks some. Of 450,000 to 500,000 clones listed, 78% were seen once; the top ten hold around 11%. Sequenced sample: PBMCs. These receptors were taken from a woman aged 40-49 years in good health. Some clones in this sample may be carry-over from other donors' samples. CDR3s include the opening cysteine and the closing phenylalanine or tryptophan. A D gene is named only where the DNA matches it firmly.

v_gene: TRBV7-3; d_gene: .; CDR3aa: CASSLTTRNEQFF
v_gene: TRBV6-1; d_gene: .; CDR3aa: CASSERQYNEKLFF
v_gene: TRBV18; d_gene: .; CDR3aa: CASSGLSSGSGNEQFF
v_gene: TRBV2; d_gene: .; CDR3aa: CASSDFGGATADTQYF
v_gene: TRBV7-9; d_gene: TRBD1; CDR3aa: CASNPGQGTYEQYF
v_gene: TRBV5-4; d_gene: .; CDR3aa: CASSSGAGLVDTEAFF
v_gene: TRBV7-9; d_gene: .; CDR3aa: CASSSSLIVTGELFF
v_gene: TRBV7-2; d_gene: .; CDR3aa: CASSPYRVAYGYTF
v_gene: TRBV4-3; d_gene: .; CDR3aa: CASSHSIDHPNTGELFF
v_gene: TRBV4-2; d_gene: .; CDR3aa: CASSQDDRGLSGNTIYF
v_gene: TRBV10-1; d_gene: .; CDR3aa: CASSPTGGGAEAFF
v_gene: TRBV9; d_gene: .; CDR3aa: CASSPTANYGYTF
v_gene: TRBV5-6; d_gene: TRBD1; CDR3aa: CASSTTLQGTIAYEQYF
v_gene: TRBV2; d_gene: TRBD1; CDR3aa: CASSELGDRRYEQYF
v_gene: TRBV4-3; d_gene: TRBD2; CDR3aa: CASSQDASGRGGGTDTQYF
v_gene: TRBV30; d_gene: .; CDR3aa: CAWSWGGETQYF
v_gene: TRBV6-5; d_gene: TRBD2; CDR3aa: CASKSSGGGDTQYF
v_gene: TRBV7-2; d_gene: .; CDR3aa: CASSLGATEAFF
v_gene: TRBV4-2; d_gene: TRBD2; CDR3aa: CASSQPVAGRTYEQYF
v_gene: TRBV11-2; d_gene: .; CDR3aa: CASSLVVIWYSDGEETQYF
v_gene: TRBV28; d_gene: .; CDR3aa: CASSLSGEVYEQYF
v_gene: TRBV19; d_gene: .; CDR3aa: CASSIVTGVEQFF
v_gene: TRBV6-5; d_gene: .; CDR3aa: CASRDGDDTEAFF
v_gene: TRBV23-1; d_gene: .; CDR3aa: CASSSEGEPYEQYF
v_gene: TRBV7-2; d_gene: .; CDR3aa: CASSQTGTNTGELFF
v_gene: TRBV7-2; d_gene: .; CDR3aa: CASSPGMIYEQYF
v_gene: TRBV25-1; d_gene: .; CDR3aa: CASNTRFEESGNTIYF
v_gene: TRBV6-6; d_gene: .; CDR3aa: CAISAQGGEQYF
v_gene: TRBV12-5; d_gene: TRBD2; CDR3aa: CASGLVLAGVGETQYF
v_gene: TRBV6-5; d_gene: .; CDR3aa: CASRGAGNTIYF
v_gene: TRBV11-2; d_gene: TRBD2; CDR3aa: CASSLVLAGPGETQYF
v_gene: TRBV2; d_gene: .; CDR3aa: CASQGEGDGYTF
v_gene: TRBV18; d_gene: .; CDR3aa: CASSPEKERARSSYEQYF
v_gene: TRBV21-1; d_gene: .; CDR3aa: CASSKRPPETTNEKLFF
v_gene: TRBV5-1; d_gene: TRBD2; CDR3aa: CASSLVAGADTQYF
v_gene: TRBV7-6; d_gene: .; CDR3aa: CASSLSSGADTQYF
v_gene: TRBV30; d_gene: .; CDR3aa: CASSRGTNYGYTF
v_gene: TRBV7-3; d_gene: .; CDR3aa: CASSPRGGWETQYF
v_gene: TRBV7-6; d_gene: TRBD1; CDR3aa: CASSAGQGVDTGELFF
v_gene: TRBV19; d_gene: .; CDR3aa: CASSIGQNYNEQFF
v_gene: TRBV4-3; d_gene: TRBD1; CDR3aa: CASSPRTGAFEQYF
v_gene: TRBV30; d_gene: .; CDR3aa: CAWRVAGLHGYTF
v_gene: TRBV30; d_gene: .; CDR3aa: CAWSDLRSSYNSPLHF
v_gene: TRBV5-1; d_gene: .; CDR3aa: CASSLGIVSGNTIYF
v_gene: TRBV7-9; d_gene: .; CDR3aa: CASSLDRSTEAFF
v_gene: TRBV5-1; d_gene: TRBD2; CDR3aa: CASSLWGSGNQETQYF
v_gene: TRBV7-6; d_gene: .; CDR3aa: CASAPGTPTPNTGELFF
v_gene: TRBV18; d_gene: TRBD1; CDR3aa: CASSSGTGVNEQFF
v_gene: TRBV5-4; d_gene: TRBD2; CDR3aa: CASSSSGNSYEQYF
v_gene: TRBV7-6; d_gene: .; CDR3aa: CASSLAAMNTEAFF
v_gene: TRBV7-2; d_gene: TRBD2; CDR3aa: CASSTQRESHNEQFF
v_gene: TRBV30; d_gene: .; CDR3aa: CAWSVPGYKPGNTIYF
v_gene: TRBV28; d_gene: .; CDR3aa: CASSRPQAQQFF
v_gene: TRBV6-6; d_gene: .; CDR3aa: CASSRDGSYNEQFF
v_gene: TRBV28; d_gene: TRBD1; CDR3aa: CASSRTGIYYEQYF
v_gene: TRBV19; d_gene: .; CDR3aa: CASSEGGPSTDTQYF
v_gene: TRBV30; d_gene: .; CDR3aa: CAWSVRLSGDEQYF
v_gene: TRBV2; d_gene: TRBD2; CDR3aa: CASSDGTSGSLRSGANVLTF
v_gene: TRBV19; d_gene: .; CDR3aa: CASSIDLNSATNEKLFF